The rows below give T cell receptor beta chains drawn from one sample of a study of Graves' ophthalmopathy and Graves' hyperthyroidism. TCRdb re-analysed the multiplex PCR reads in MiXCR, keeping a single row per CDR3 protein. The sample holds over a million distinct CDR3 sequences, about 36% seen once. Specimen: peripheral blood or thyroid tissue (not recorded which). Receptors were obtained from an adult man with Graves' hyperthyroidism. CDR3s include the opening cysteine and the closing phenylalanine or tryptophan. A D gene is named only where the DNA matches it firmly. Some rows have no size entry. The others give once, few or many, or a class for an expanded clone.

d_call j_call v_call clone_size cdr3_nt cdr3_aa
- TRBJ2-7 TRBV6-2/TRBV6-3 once TGTGCCAGCATTTACGCCAGCTACGAGCAGTACTTC CASIYASYEQYF
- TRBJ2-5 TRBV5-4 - TGTGCCAGCAGATTGACATGGTCGAAAGAGACCCAGTACTTC CASRLTWSKETQYF
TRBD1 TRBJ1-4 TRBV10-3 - TGTGCCACTCTAGGGGACAGCGCCGATGAAAAACTGTTTTTT CATLGDSADEKLFF
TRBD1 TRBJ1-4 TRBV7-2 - TGTGCCAGCAGTACTCCAGGGGGCCTTAATGAAAAACTGTTTTTT CASSTPGGLNEKLFF
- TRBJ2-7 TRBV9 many TGTGCCAGCAGCGTAGGCGGCAGCACCGACGAGCAGTACTTC CASSVGGSTDEQYF
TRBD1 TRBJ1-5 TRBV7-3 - TGTGCCAGCAGCCCGGACAGGGAAGAGACCCAGCATTTT CASSPDREETQHF
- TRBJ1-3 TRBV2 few TGTGCCAGTCATCGGGATCCTGGAAACACCATATATTTT CASHRDPGNTIYF
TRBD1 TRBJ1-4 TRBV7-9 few TGTGCCAGTAGCTCGCGGGACAGGGGTATTCCTAATGAAAAACTGTTTTTT CASSSRDRGIPNEKLFF
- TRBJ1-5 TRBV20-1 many TGCAGTGCTAGTACCGAGTATAGCAATCAGCCCCAGCATTTT CSASTEYSNQPQHF
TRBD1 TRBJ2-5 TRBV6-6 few TGTGCCAGCAGTACTCGACAGGGTTTTCGGGAGACCCAGTACTTC CASSTRQGFRETQYF
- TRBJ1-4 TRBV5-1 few TGCGCCAGCAGCAACAGGGCCGGCGAGGAAAAACTGTTTTTT CASSNRAGEEKLFF
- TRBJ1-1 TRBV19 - TGTGCCAGTAGTGCGGGCCGTGTACTGAACACTGAAGCTTTCTTT CASSAGRVLNTEAFF
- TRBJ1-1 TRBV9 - TGTGCCAGCAGCGCTGACCCAAGGAACACTGAAGCTTCCTTT CASSADPRNTEASF
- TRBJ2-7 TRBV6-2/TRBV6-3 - TGTGCCAGCAGTGACGGGTCCTCCTACGAGCAGTACTTC CASSDGSSYEQYF
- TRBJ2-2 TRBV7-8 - TGTGCCAGCAGCGGGGGGCTCCCCACCGGGGAGCTGTTTTTT CASSGGLPTGELFF
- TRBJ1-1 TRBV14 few TGTGCCAGCAGCCAAGTCTTGGTCACCCCGAACACTGAAGCTTTCTTT CASSQVLVTPNTEAFF
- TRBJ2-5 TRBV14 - TGTGCCAGCAGCCCAAGCCTTGGGAATGAGTTAGAGACCCAGTACTTC CASSPSLGNELETQYF
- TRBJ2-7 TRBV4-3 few TGCGCCAGCAGCCAAGAAGTGGCAGGGAAGGAATACGAGCAGTACTTC CASSQEVAGKEYEQYF
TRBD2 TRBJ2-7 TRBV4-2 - TGTGCCAGCAGCCAAGGACTAGCGGGAGGGCCTGAGCAGTACTTC CASSQGLAGGPEQYF
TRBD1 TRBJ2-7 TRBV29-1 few TGCAGCTACCCGGGACAGGGCACCTACGAGCAGTACTTC CSYPGQGTYEQYF
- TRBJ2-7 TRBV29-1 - TGCAGCGTTAGCCATCTCCGGGGCTACGAGCGGTACTTC CSVSHLRGYERYF
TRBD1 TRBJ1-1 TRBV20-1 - TGCAGTGCTAGAGTACAGGGGAAAGGGGTCGGGACTGAAGCTTTCTTT CSARVQGKGVGTEAFF
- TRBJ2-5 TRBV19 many TGTGCCAGTCGGGCAGGACTGCGAGGGACCCAGTACTTC CASRAGLRGTQYF
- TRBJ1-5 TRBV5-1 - TGCGCCAGCAGCTTGGACGGACTTAATCAGCCCCGGCATTTT CASSLDGLNQPRHF
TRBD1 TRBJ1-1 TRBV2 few TGTGCCAGCAGTTACTCAGGGGGCGCAAACACTGAAGCTTTCTTT CASSYSGGANTEAFF
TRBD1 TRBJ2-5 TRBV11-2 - TGTGCCAGCAGCCAGGGGGACACTATTCAAGAGACCCAGTACTTC CASSQGDTIQETQYF
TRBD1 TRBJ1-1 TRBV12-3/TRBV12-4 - TGTGCCAGCAGGGGCGGGACAGGGGGGAACACTGAAGCTTTCTTT CASRGGTGGNTEAFF
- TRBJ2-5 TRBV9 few TGTGCCAGCAGCGTCCGCGAGGTAGAGACCCAGTACTTC CASSVREVETQYF
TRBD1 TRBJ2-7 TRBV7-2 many TGTGCCAGCAGCTTAGGCCAGGGGGCGGCCACCTACGAGCAGTACTTC CASSLGQGAATYEQYF
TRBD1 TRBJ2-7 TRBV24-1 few TGCGCCACCTTCGGGACAGGGGTTAATGGGCAGTACTTC CATFGTGVNGQYF
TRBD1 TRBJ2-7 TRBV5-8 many TGTGCCAGCAGCATCGGACAGGGACGATACGAGCAGTACTTC CASSIGQGRYEQYF
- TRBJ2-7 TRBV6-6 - TGTGCCAGCAGGTCGTCTAGCTCCTACGAGCAGTACTTC CASRSSSSYEQYF
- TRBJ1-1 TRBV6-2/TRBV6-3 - TGTGCCAGCAGTTACGGGGTGTGGGACGCTGAAGCTTTCTTT CASSYGVWDAEAFF
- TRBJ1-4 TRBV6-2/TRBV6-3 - TGTGCCAGCAGAAAAGAGGATCGGTTTGGAGAAAAACTGTTTTTT CASRKEDRFGEKLFF
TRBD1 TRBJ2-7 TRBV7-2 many TGTGCCAGCAGCTTAGGCAGGGGGCAAGGTGCCTACGAGCAGTACTTC CASSLGRGQGAYEQYF
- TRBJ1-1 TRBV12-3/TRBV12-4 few TGTGCCAGCAGGACCGGGACGGAATTGAATGAAGCTTTCTTT CASRTGTELNEAFF
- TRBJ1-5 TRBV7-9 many TGTGCCAGCACCCTGGGGGCTAATCAGCCCCAGCATTTT CASTLGANQPQHF
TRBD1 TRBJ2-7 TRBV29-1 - TGCAGCGTCGTCCGGGACAGGAACTCCTACGAGCAGTACTTC CSVVRDRNSYEQYF
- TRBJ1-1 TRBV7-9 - TGTGCCAGCAGCTTAGCAAAGACTCGGAACACTGAAGCTTTCTTT CASSLAKTRNTEAFF
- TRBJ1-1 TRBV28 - TGTGCCAGCACCAGAGGGGCCTACCCTGAAGCTTTCTTT CASTRGAYPEAFF
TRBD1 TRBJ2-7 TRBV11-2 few TGTGCCAGCACCCCTAGACAGGGTGACTACGAGCAGTACTTC CASTPRQGDYEQYF
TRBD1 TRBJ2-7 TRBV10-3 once TGTGCCATCCGTTATAGTGGGACAGGGCGCGAGCAGTACTTC CAIRYSGTGREQYF
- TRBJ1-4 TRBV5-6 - TGTGCCAGCAGCTTGTATGGGGGCGGTAATGAAAAACTGTTTTTT CASSLYGGGNEKLFF
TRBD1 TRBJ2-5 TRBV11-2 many TGTGCCAGCACCCAAGCCGGACAGGGGGAAGAGACCCAGTACTTC CASTQAGQGEETQYF
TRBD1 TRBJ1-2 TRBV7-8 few TGTGCCAGCAGCGCCTACCGAACAGGGGGCAATGGCTACACCTTC CASSAYRTGGNGYTF
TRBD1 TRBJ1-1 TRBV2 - TGTGCCAGCAATCCACAGGGGAGTGGGAACACTGAAGCTTTCTTT CASNPQGSGNTEAFF
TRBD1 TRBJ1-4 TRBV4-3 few TGCGCCAGCAGCGCCCGGGACAGGGGGATTGAAAAACTGTTTTTT CASSARDRGIEKLFF
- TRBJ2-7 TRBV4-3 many TGCGCCAGCAGCCAAGATTCTCAGGGAACCTACGAGCAGTACTTC CASSQDSQGTYEQYF
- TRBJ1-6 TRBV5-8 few TGTGCCAGCAGCTTGGAGTCGAGGGGGGCCGCACCCCTCCACTTT CASSLESRGAAPLHF
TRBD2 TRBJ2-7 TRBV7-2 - TGTGCCAGCAGCTTTTTTAGCGGGATCTACGAGCAGTACTTC CASSFFSGIYEQYF
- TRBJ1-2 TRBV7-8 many TGTGCCAGCAGCTTAGCGTGGAGGGACTCTAACTATGGCTACACCTTC CASSLAWRDSNYGYTF
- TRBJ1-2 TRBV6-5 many TGTGCCAGCAGTGGCTTTGTATTGAGAGACGGAGCGGGCTACACCTTC CASSGFVLRDGAGYTF
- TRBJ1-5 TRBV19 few TGTGACAGGAGGACGCATCAGCCCCAGCATTTT CDRRTHQPQHF
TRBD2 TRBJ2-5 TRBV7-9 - TGTGCCAGCAGCTTAGGGCTGACTAGCGGGACTCAAGAGGCCCAGTACTTC CASSLGLTSGTQEAQYF
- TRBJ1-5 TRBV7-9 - TGTGCCAGCAGCTTAGGAAGCAGCCCCTCTTACACCGTTGGAATCCAGCCCCAGCATTTT CASSLGSSPSYTVGIQPQHF
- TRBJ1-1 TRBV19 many TGTGCCAGTAGTATAGTAGGGGAACTTGAAGCTTTCTTT CASSIVGELEAFF
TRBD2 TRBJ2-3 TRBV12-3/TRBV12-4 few TGTGCCGGCTCTCGACTAGCGGGACCTACAGATACGCAGTATTTT CAGSRLAGPTDTQYF
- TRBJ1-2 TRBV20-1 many TGCAGTGCTAGAGTATTCAGGGGCGTCTCTGGCTACACCTTC CSARVFRGVSGYTF
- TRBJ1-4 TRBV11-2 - TGTACCAGCAGCTCGAAGACAGTTGTTGGCATGACTAATGAAAAACTGTTTTTT CTSSSKTVVGMTNEKLFF